At least ten counts were recorded for the clone carrying this TCR beta chain. CDR3 length: 15 residues. CDR1 and CDR2 (germline): LGHNA, YNFKEQ. V gave up 0 bases and J gave up 2 bases, with 11 bases separating them. This sample is drawn from a study of T cells in Graves' hyperthyroidism and ophthalmopathy. Amplification of TCR beta CDR3 regions used RNA as the template. The study used the HTBI primer set for a first-round RT-PCR of the TCR CDR3. TCRdb re-analysed the multiplex PCR reads in MiXCR, keeping a single row per CDR3 protein. The sample yields around 350,000 distinct CDR3 sequences, about 19% seen once.

This receptor was identified in a woman between 18 and 29 years old with Graves' hyperthyroidism. This chain uses TRBV4-2 with TRBJ2-7, with D possibly being TRBD2 (5 bases). The sequencing sample was made of blood. CDR3 coding DNA: TGTGCCAGCAGCCAAGATCCGGGGATGACCTACGAGCAGTACTTC. Translated: CASSQDPGMTYEQYF.